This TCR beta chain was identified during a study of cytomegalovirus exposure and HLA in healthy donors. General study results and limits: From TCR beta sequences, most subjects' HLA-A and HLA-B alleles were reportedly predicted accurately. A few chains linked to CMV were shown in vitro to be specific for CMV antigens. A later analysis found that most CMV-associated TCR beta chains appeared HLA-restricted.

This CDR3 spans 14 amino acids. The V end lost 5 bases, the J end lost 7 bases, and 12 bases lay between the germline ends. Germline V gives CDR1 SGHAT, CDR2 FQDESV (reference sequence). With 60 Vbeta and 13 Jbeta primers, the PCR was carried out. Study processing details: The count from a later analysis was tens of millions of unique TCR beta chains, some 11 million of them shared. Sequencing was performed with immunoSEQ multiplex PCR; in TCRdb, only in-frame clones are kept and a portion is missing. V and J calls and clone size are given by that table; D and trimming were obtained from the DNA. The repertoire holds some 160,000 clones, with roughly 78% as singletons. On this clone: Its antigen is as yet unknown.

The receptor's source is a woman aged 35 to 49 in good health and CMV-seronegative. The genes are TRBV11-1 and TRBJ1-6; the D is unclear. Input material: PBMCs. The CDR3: CASSQGNYNSPLHF. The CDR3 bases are TGTGCCAGCAGCCAAGGAAACTACAATTCACCCCTCCACTTT. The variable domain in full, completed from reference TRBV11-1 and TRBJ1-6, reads EAEVAQSPRYKITEKSQAVAFWCDPISGHATLYWYRQILGQGPELLVQFQDESVVDDSQLPKDRFSAERLKGVDSTLKIQPAELGDSAMYLCASSQGNYNSPLHFGNGTRLTVT.